The subject of this entry is one TCR beta chain. This specimen belongs to a study of blood T cell repertoires in COVID-19. Clones were read by immunoSEQ multiplex PCR, and TCRdb kept only the in-frame ones, dropping some. The table has tens of thousands of clones, roughly 88% seen once. The CDR3 sequence is 14 residues long. The ends were cut back, 0 bases at V and 5 bases at J, with 10 bases in the middle. The germline V gene has CDR1 WNHNN and CDR2 SYGVQD (reference sequence). Sequencing input: peripheral blood. This TCR derives from a woman in her sixties or seventies with acute or convalescent COVID-19. This chain links TRBV10-1 with TRBJ2-5; no clear D. Here the CDR3 reads CASSESEKRETQYF. The CDR3 DNA sequence: TGCGCCAGCAGTGAGTCGGAGAAAAGGGAGACCCAGTACTTC.